The 24 T cell receptor beta chains presented below share a single source sample, sequenced in a study of shared clonotypes between healthy human individuals. Clones were read by immunoSEQ multiplex PCR, and TCRdb kept only the in-frame ones, dropping some. Altogether around 440,000 clones are present, approximately 80% being singletons, with the ten largest covering about 12%. Sample: PBMCs. Every receptor here comes from a woman between 40 and 50 years old in good health. Some clones in this sample may be carry-over from other donors' samples.

The CDR3 sequence: CASSPETSGITDTQYF. In DNA form, the CDR3 reads TGCGCCAGCAGCCCAGAGACTAGCGGGATCACAGATACGCAGTATTTT. The V and J genes are TRBV5-1 and TRBJ2-3, with 11 bases aligning to TRBD2. J lost 2 bases, V lost 4 bases, and 6 bases had no gene match. The germline V gene has CDR1 SGHRS and CDR2 YFSETQ. The CDR3 has 16 residues.

The chain combines TRBV5-1 with TRBJ2-5, with no clear D. The CDR3 runs to 13 residues. Deletions cut 7 bases from V and 0 bases from J, with 10 bases between. CDR1 is SGHRS, CDR2 YFSETQ, per germline. The CDR3 region is CASGRTNQETQYF. The CDR3, as DNA: TGCGCCAGCGGACGGACGAACCAAGAGACCCAGTACTTC.

This clone was detected only a few times. The chain couples TRBV7-8 to TRBJ2-3; TRBD2 aligns across 7 bases. Germline V lookup: CDR1 SGHVS, CDR2 FQNEAQ. This CDR3 contains 16 residues. The J segment lost 5 bases and the V segment lost 1 base, leaving 9 bases of the junction unmatched. CDR3 loop: CASSLGIAGAEDTQYF. DNA of the CDR3: TGTGCCAGCAGCTTAGGAATTGCGGGAGCTGAAGATACGCAGTATTTT.

In the case of this clone: A read error is likely here: a far larger clone is one base away. This chain joins TRBV11-2 and TRBJ2-7, with 7 nucleotides matching TRBD2. The germline V gene encodes CDR1 SGHAT and CDR2 FQNNGV. Germline trimming cut 1 base from V and 3 bases from J; bases unmatched to any gene: 6. This CDR3 is 15 amino acids long. The CDR3 protein is CASSLAAAGIYEQYF. The CDR3 nucleotides read TGTGCCAGCAGCTTAGCCGCAGCGGGGATCTACGAGCAGTACTTC. Together with reference TRBV11-2 and TRBJ2-7, the CDR3 gives the full variable domain: EAGVAQSPRYKIIEKRQSVAFWCNPISGHATLYWYQQILGQGPKLLIQFQNNGVVDDSQLPKDRFSAERLKGVDSTLKIQPAKLEDSAVYLCASSLAAAGIYEQYFGPGTRLTVT.

This chain links TRBV5-1 with TRBJ2-7; 7 bases align to TRBD2. Near its end, the DNA agrees better with TRBJ2-1, so the J call may be wrong. This CDR3 region has 13 residues. Per germline, CDR1 SGHRS and CDR2 YFSETQ. The DNA of the CDR3 is TGCGCCAGCAGCTTGGTTAGCGGGCATGAGCAGTTCTTC. Its translation is CASSLVSGHEQFF.

V and J are TRBV2 and TRBJ1-2, with 8 bases that match TRBD1. With V trimmed by 4 bases and J by 7 bases, 8 bases remained unmatched. Germline CDR1 and CDR2: SNHLY and FYNNEI. This CDR3 contains 14 residues. The CDR3 DNA reads TGTGCCAGCAGTGCTGAGACAGGGGCCCTTGGCTACACCTTC. It is translated as CASSAETGALGYTF.

The CDR3 region is CASSNEARGPGNTIYF. CDR3 bases: TGTGCCAGCAGCAACGAAGCACGGGGGCCTGGAAACACCATATATTTT. V and J are TRBV7-9 and TRBJ1-3, with D tentatively TRBD1 (6 bases). V lost 5 bases, J lost 2 bases, and 16 bases lay in between. The CDR3 is 16 residues long. The germline CDR1 and CDR2 sequences are SEHNR and FQNEAQ (reference sequence).

The CDR3 region has the DNA TGTGCCAGCAGCTGGGGCGCCAGTAACTATGGCTACACCTTC. It codes for CASSWGASNYGYTF. The rearrangement uses TRBV28 and TRBJ1-2; a weak D match, TRBD1 (5 bases). The V gene's germline CDR1 is MDHEN and CDR2 SYDVKM. Trimming took 6 bases from V and 1 from J, leaving 12 bases between them. This CDR3 contains 14 residues.

The chain carries TRBV11-3 and TRBJ2-3; 7 bases are shared with TRBD1. The CDR3 is made up of 13 amino acids. Germline V gives CDR1 SGHNT, CDR2 YENEEA. Germline trimming cut 5 bases from V and 3 bases from J; bases unmatched to any gene: 2. CDR3 sequence reads: CASSPRGTDTQYF. DNA of the CDR3: TGTGCCAGCAGCCCCAGGGGGACAGATACGCAGTATTTT.

The chain recombines TRBV30 with TRBJ2-5; D may be TRBD1 or TRBD2 (6 bases each). Germline values: CDR1 GTSNPN, CDR2 SVGIG (reference sequence). The V end lost 4 bases, the J end lost 3 bases, and 15 bases lay between the germline ends. The CDR3 sequence is 14 residues long. The CDR3 nucleotides read TGTGCCTGGACCCCGGGGGCCCTAGAAGAGACCCAGTACTTC. It encodes CAWTPGALEETQYF. The full variable domain, rest sourced from reference TRBV30 and TRBJ2-5, is SQTIHQWPATLVQPVGSPLSLECTVEGTSNPNLYWYRQAAGRGLQLLFYSVGIGQISSEVPQNLSASRPQDRQFILSSKKLLLSDSGFYLCAWTPGALEETQYFGPGTRLLVL.

V is TRBV28 and J is TRBJ1-5; no reliable D call. Germline V gives CDR1 MDHEN, CDR2 SYDVKM. CDR3 size: 13 residues. Between the trimmed V and J ends, which lost 5 bases and 7 bases, there was a span of 12 bases. CDR3 loop: CASSGRQLQPQHF. The CDR3 DNA reads as TGTGCCAGCAGTGGTCGGCAGCTACAGCCCCAGCATTTT.

Turning to this clone: A single base is all that separates this from a far larger clone, so a read error is likely. The chain uses TRBV30 and TRBJ2-7, with 9 bases lining up with TRBD2. Germline CDR1 is GTSNPN and CDR2 is SVGIG (reference sequence). This CDR3 is built from 14 residues. The CDR3 DNA reads as TGTGCCCGGAGGCCCTGGCGGGAGGGCCGCGAGCAGTACTTC. Protein: CARRPWREGREQYF.

The V and J genes are TRBV27 and TRBJ2-7; 9 nucleotides align to TRBD1. CDR1 and CDR2 from the germline V gene are MNHEY and SMNVEV (reference sequence). Trimming cost V 5 bases and J 3 bases; bases outside gene matches: 2. CDR3 length equals 13 residues. The chain's CDR3 is CASSTDRGYEQYF. The CDR3 region has the DNA TGTGCCAGCAGTACGGACAGGGGCTACGAGCAGTACTTC.

The V gene is TRBV18, the J gene TRBJ1-1; D uncertain. Trimming took off 2 bases at V and 3 bases at J, with 4 bases between the two ends. The CDR3 sequence is 12 residues long. From germline, CDR1 is KGHSH and CDR2 LQKENI. CDR3 sequence (DNA): TGTGCCAGCTCACCAAGCTACACTGAAGCTTTCTTT. Amino acids: CASSPSYTEAFF.

The chain recombines TRBV6-6 with TRBJ2-2, with D unresolved. The CDR3 is made up of 13 amino acids. The V end lost 8 bases, the J end lost 0 bases, and 7 bases lay between the germline ends. Looked up from germline, CDR1 is MNHNY and CDR2 is SVGAGI (reference sequence). The CDR3 reads CASHASNTGELFF. The CDR3 bases are TGTGCCAGCCATGCTTCGAACACCGGGGAGCTGTTTTTT.

V and J are TRBV11-2 and TRBJ1-1; D ambiguous. The CDR3 runs to 12 residues. V was trimmed by 2 bases and J by 3 bases, leaving 4 bases between them. Germline values: CDR1 SGHAT, CDR2 FQNNGV. Here the CDR3 DNA reads TGTGCCAGCAGCTTACCGTACACTGAAGCTTTCTTT. It yields the protein CASSLPYTEAFF.

The chain couples TRBV19 to TRBJ1-1, with a tentative D call TRBD1 (5 bases). V was pared by 8 bases and J by 1 base, with 11 bases between. CDR1 and CDR2 from the germline V gene are LNHDA and SQIVND (reference sequence). The CDR3 has 13 residues. In nucleotides, the CDR3 is TGTGCCAGTCTGGGAAGGGGGAACACTGAAGCTTTCTTT. Translated, it gives CASLGRGNTEAFF.

This clone has just a few counts. The chain combines TRBV7-6 with TRBJ2-2; D is ambiguous. The germline gives CDR1 SGHVS, CDR2 FNYEAQ. The CDR3 sequence is 14 residues long. V dropped 3 bases and J dropped 2 bases, with 7 bases sitting between them. CDR3 loop: CASSFLTNTGELFF. DNA for the CDR3: TGTGCCAGCAGCTTTTTAACAAACACCGGGGAGCTGTTTTTT.

This chain connects TRBV9 to TRBJ2-2, with TRBD2 matching 10 bases. The CDR3 runs 15 residues. Trimming took 4 bases from V and 6 from J; bases not matched to a gene: 6. Per the germline V gene, CDR1 is SGDLS and CDR2 is YYNGEE. CDR3 bases: TGTGCCAGCAGCCCCGGGACTAGCGAGGCCGGGGAGCTGTTTTTT. Its protein product is CASSPGTSEAGELFF.

The V call is TRBV18, the J call TRBJ2-7, with 7 bases lining up with TRBD2. This CDR3 spans 15 amino acids. Germline loops: CDR1 KGHSH, CDR2 LQKENI. J gave up 2 bases and V 0 bases, and 4 bases lay outside the gene matches. CDR3 residues: CASSPPASGTYEQYF. In DNA, the CDR3 is TGTGCCAGCTCACCACCAGCTAGCGGTACCTACGAGCAGTACTTC.

The chain carries TRBV5-1 and TRBJ1-1; D is undetermined. Germline V gives CDR1 SGHRS, CDR2 YFSETQ. V gave up 0 bases and J gave up 3 bases, with 9 bases separating them. The CDR3 sequence is 14 residues long. CDR3 sequence: CASSLARRDTEAFF. CDR3 nucleotide sequence: TGCGCCAGCAGCTTGGCTCGCCGGGACACTGAAGCTTTCTTT.

The rearrangement links TRBV29-1 to TRBJ2-3, with TRBD2 matching over 9 bases. The V gene's germline CDR1 is SQVTM and CDR2 ANQGSEA. The trim removed 1 base at V and 4 bases at J, leaving 9 bases unmatched. The CDR3 extends over 16 amino acids. CDR3 DNA: TGCAGCGTTGAAGGGACGATAGCGGGAGTGGCAGATACGCAGTATTTT. This codes for CSVEGTIAGVADTQYF.

The chain links TRBV7-8 to TRBJ2-3; D is uncertain. The CDR3 length is 13 residues. With 5 bases removed from V and 2 bases from J, the gap between germline ends came to 8 bases. Germline values: CDR1 SGHVS, CDR2 FQNEAQ. CDR3 nucleotide sequence: TGTGCCAGCAGCCCCCGGAACACAGATACGCAGTATTTT. It codes for CASSPRNTDTQYF.

J is TRBJ1-5 and V is TRBV18; tentatively, D is TRBD1 (5 bases). Germline CDR1 and CDR2: KGHSH and LQKENI. The germline V and J ends were trimmed by 2 bases and 2 bases, with 10 bases remaining between them. The CDR3 covers 15 residues. This CDR3 is CASSPGGAGNQPQHF. Written as DNA, the CDR3 is TGTGCCAGCTCACCAGGAGGGGCGGGCAATCAGCCCCAGCATTTT. The whole variable domain, filled in from reference TRBV18 and TRBJ1-5, reads NAGVMQNPRHLVRRRGQEARLRCSPMKGHSHVYWYRQLPEEGLKFMVYLQKENIIDESGMPKERFSAEFPKEGPSILRIQQVVRGDSAAYFCASSPGGAGNQPQHFGDGTRLSIL.